This T cell receptor beta chain emerged from a study of blood T cell repertoires in COVID-19. For the study at large: PBMCs, B-cell-depleted T cells, or T cells were the source of the cDNA or gDNA that made up the material.

The V gene lost 6 bases and the J gene lost 6 bases, with 14 bases spanning the gap. CDR3 length: 13 amino acids. Germline values: CDR1 SEHNR, CDR2 FQNEAQ (reference sequence). This clone appeared once. Methods used by the authors: Amplification with reference gene primers provided the estimates of nucleated cell counts. TCRdb's copy holds only in-frame clones and misses some; the assay was immunoSEQ multiplex PCR. For V, J and clone size, that table is used; D and trimming come from the DNA. This sample carries under 300,000 clones, around nine tenths of them seen once, and the ten largest clones take 1.5% to 2%. Study members were between about 18 and 90 years old and lived in fewer than 30 US regions. Before being deemed recovered, Cohort 3 donors had two negative PCRs, clearance, or symptom resolution.

This chain joins TRBV7-9 and TRBJ1-1; tentative D call: TRBD1 (5 bases). Sequenced: PBMCs or T cells enriched from blood (not recorded which). The sequence derives from a woman aged 40 to 50 who had recovered from COVID-19. CDR3 region: CASSRVRAAEAFF. The CDR3 nucleotides are TGTGCCAGCAGTCGGGTCAGGGCGGCTGAAGCTTTCTTT.